This TCR beta chain was profiled in a study of cytomegalovirus exposure and HLA in healthy donors. Study-level information: As an earlier analysis found, 150 million to 200 million T cells yielded about 120 million unique TCR beta sequences.

The CDR3 sequence is 15 residues long. Germline V CDR1 and CDR2: SGDLS, YYNGEE. The J segment lost 6 bases and the V segment lost 3 bases, leaving 5 bases of the junction unmatched. Primers for the PCR totalled 60 Vbeta and 13 Jbeta. Assay used: immunoSEQ multiplex PCR; TCRdb lists only in-frame clones, some missing. This table has 150,000 to 200,000 clones, around 81% appearing once. Findings and limits, study-wide: Exclusion as indistinguishable affected some V segments, including TRBV6-2 and TRBV6-3. V- and J-gene trimming in TCR beta was tied to a missense DCLRE1C variant by an analysis performed later.

About this clone itself: The antigen is not known.

Sequencing was carried out using PBMCs. The TCR comes from a woman aged 25 to 39 in good health and CMV-seropositive. The V and J genes are TRBV9 and TRBJ1-6, with 8 nucleotides matching TRBD1. CDR3 DNA: TGTGCCAGCAGCGCCCTGACAGGGGTTAATTCACCCCTCCACTTT. This gives the protein CASSALTGVNSPLHF. The full variable domain, rest sourced from reference TRBV9 and TRBJ1-6, is DSGVTQTPKHLITATGQRVTLRCSPRSGDLSVYWYQQSLDQGLQFLIQYYNGEERAKGNILERFSAQQFPDLHSELNLSSLELGDSALYFCASSALTGVNSPLHFGNGTRLTVT.